A single T cell receptor (beta chain) is shown here with its context. No antigen is known for it. It has no much larger one-base neighbor in the sample; base qualities were not kept. The data were taken from a study of early stage breast cancer tumors (dated by TCRdb to the late 2010s). General notes on the study: Of the roughly 15 invasive breast tumors, about a dozen were found to be estrogen receptor-positive, progesterone receptor-positive and HER2-negative. Of the roughly twelve ER+/PR+/HER2- tumors, eight were classified as invasive ductal carcinomas and four as invasive lobular carcinomas. A total of 2 million to 3 million templates, representing 1,097,674 unique clonotypes, were detected across all samples. A read coverage of roughly 10-fold per sample was achieved on average.

The study profiled bulk TCR beta-chain repertoires in matched peripheral blood, tumor and adjacent normal breast tissue taken from fewer than 20 patients with early-stage breast cancer. Before surgery, about 5-10 mL of whole blood was collected into EDTA tubes and then processed within 2 hours. Peripheral blood mononuclear cells were isolated by Ficoll-Paque centrifugation in SepMate-50 tubes. PBMCs were cryopreserved in aliquots of 2 to 4 million cells in about 90% FBS with around 10% DMSO and kept in liquid nitrogen. The Qiagen AllPrep DNA/RNA Mini kit was used to extract genomic DNA. The CDR3 numbers 14 residues from cysteine through phenylalanine. Just the 42-base CDR3 DNA is kept, in frame starting at base 1. CDR1 SEHNR and CDR2 FQNEAQ were looked up in the germline V gene (reference sequence). V is pared back by 4 bases and J by 2 bases, with 12 bases lying between the germline termini. Each sample was amplified as two independent genomic DNA replicates: around 0.47 ug for blood and roughly 1.4 ug for tumor or normal breast. Following the manufacturer's instructions, the ImmunoSeq Intro kit was used to carry out TCRB sequencing on genomic DNA. The multiplex PCR ran for 30 to 40 cycles using proprietary primers and spike-in control sequences for absolute quantification. Single-end 150-bp reads were used to sequence an 87-bp fragment spanning the CDR3 and the flanking V and J genes. Seven samples, each with two replicates, were multiplexed per lane of an Illumina MiSeq using version 3.0 chemistry. The paper's data handling went like this. Raw data were processed by the vendor's proprietary pipeline, with both replicates merged into one result per sample. To define clonotypes, the study grouped productive rearrangements that shared the V-gene family, CDR3 amino acid sequence and J-gene segment. Clonality was calculated as 1 minus the normalized Shannon entropy (Pielou evenness) of TCRB abundances. T cell density was estimated as total templates divided by the number of input cells, with the number of input cells inferred from the DNA input amount. Total repertoire diversity and clonality were estimated with Recon using default parameters. Tumor-enriched clonotypes were defined as having over 0.1% abundance in tumor and at least 32-fold higher abundance than in normal breast. TCRdb took over this immuneACCESS table, retaining in-frame rearrangements with V and J assigned. Such tables are incomplete; in checked studies, under half of the missing clones stem from an unresolved V gene, and the remainder is unexplained. V and J calls and clone size follow that table, whereas D and trimming were derived from the DNA. This sample lists 65,000 to 75,000 clones; approximately 80% were detected once. 4.7% of the sample rests with the top ten.

Overall study outcomes, separate from this receptor: Enriched TCRB sequences shared across patients were found to be mostly commonly generated sequences that were unlikely to play an important role in the tumor microenvironment. Roughly 2.5-fold higher T cell density and higher clonality were observed in tumors than in adjacent normal breast tissue. Chain pairing and functional markers such as CD4, CD8 and FOXP3 were missed by bulk genomic DNA sequencing of unsorted cells. Because the cohort was small, analysis by tumor subtype was not possible. Repertoires from blood and normal breast were more alike than repertoires from blood and tumor, and in about 85% of the 16 patients, comparing each tissue with blood separated tumor from normal.

The sequence derives from a person aged 35-55 years with breast cancer. The rearrangement joined TRBV7-9 to TRBJ2-7; too little of a D gene remains to name it. The sequenced material came from blood. This receptor has the CDR3 CASSSLDRTYEQYF. The DNA reads TGTGCCAGCAGCTCTTTGGACCGAACCTACGAGCAGTACTTC. Reference TRBV7-9 and TRBJ2-7 proteins supply the regions before and after the CDR3; the full variable domain is: DTGVSQNPRHKITKRGQNVTFRCDPISEHNRLYWYRQTLGQGPEFLTYFQNEAQLEKSRLLSDRFSAERPKGSFSTLEIQRTEQGDSAMYLCASSSLDRTYEQYFGPGTRLTVT.